These 11 T cell receptor beta chains share one sample of origin, sequenced in a study of identical twins. Each CDR3 protein is one row after TCRdb ran MiXCR on the 5' RACE reads. In the table there are about 430,000 distinct CDR3 sequences, about 18% of which are singletons. The sequenced material came from naive T cells sorted from blood. All receptors come from a man between 50 and 59 years old in good health.

This clonotype was counted at least ten times. The rearrangement joins TRBV7-2 to TRBJ2-2, with a tentative D call TRBD2 (6 bases). The CDR3 contains 16 residues. In germline, CDR1 is SGHTA, CDR2 FQGNSA. Trimming took off 5 bases at V and 0 bases at J, with 13 bases between the two ends. This CDR3 reads CASSLRLGPNTGELFF. The CDR3 DNA is TGTGCCAGCAGCCTAAGACTAGGACCGAACACCGGGGAGCTGTTTTTT.

This clonotype occurred many times. The rearrangement uses TRBV7-2 and TRBJ2-1, with 10 bases identical to TRBD2. Germline CDR1 and CDR2: SGHTA and FQGNSA. This CDR3 has 16 residues. The J segment lost 1 base and the V segment lost 5 bases, leaving 5 bases of the junction unmatched. DNA of the CDR3: TGTGCCAGCAGCAATAGCGGGAGGAGATCCTACAATGAGCAGTTCTTC. It encodes CASSNSGRRSYNEQFF.

V usage is TRBV11-2 and J usage is TRBJ2-3, with TRBD1 matching over 8 bases. This CDR3 contains 14 residues. Per germline, CDR1 SGHAT and CDR2 FQNNGV. V lost 7 bases to trimming and J lost 3 bases; unmatched junction nucleotides: 6. The CDR3 bases are TGTGCCAGCACCCCGGACAGGGAAACAGATACGCAGTATTTT. This translates into CASTPDRETDTQYF.

In this sample, this clonotype turned up many times. The V call is TRBV6-1, the J call TRBJ1-2, with D perhaps matching TRBD1 (5 bases). The CDR3 has 12 residues. Deletions cut 3 bases from V and 6 bases from J, with 8 bases between. Germline values: CDR1 MNHNS, CDR2 SASEGT. This chain's CDR3 is CASSDRVDGYTF. The CDR3 nucleotides read TGTGCCAGCAGTGACAGGGTGGATGGCTACACCTTC.

The CDR3 DNA follows: TGCAGCGTTGGAGAGCGGGGGGGATACAATGAGCAGTTCTTC. It codes for CSVGERGGYNEQFF. The rearrangement links TRBV29-1 to TRBJ2-1, with 10 positions matching TRBD2. The CDR3 extends over 14 amino acids. V trimming: 4 bases; J trimming: 4 bases; junction bases outside the gene matches: 4. Germline assignment: CDR1 SQVTM and CDR2 ANQGSEA.

CDR3 region: CASSPVRGTGAYEQYF. CDR3 in DNA: TGTGCCAGCAGCCCGGTCAGAGGGACAGGGGCCTACGAGCAGTACTTC. The chain uses TRBV11-2 and TRBJ2-7, with TRBD1 matching over 10 bases. Germline V CDR1 and CDR2: SGHAT, FQNNGV. V was pared by 5 bases and J by 2 bases, with 9 bases of the junction left unmatched. CDR3 size: 16 residues. The complete variable domain, with remaining parts taken from reference TRBV11-2 and TRBJ2-7, reads EAGVAQSPRYKIIEKRQSVAFWCNPISGHATLYWYQQILGQGPKLLIQFQNNGVVDDSQLPKDRFSAERLKGVDSTLKIQPAKLEDSAVYLCASSPVRGTGAYEQYFGPGTRLTVT.

V usage is TRBV7-9 and J usage is TRBJ2-3; 11 nucleotides align to TRBD2. CDR1 and CDR2 from the germline V gene are SEHNR and FQNEAQ (reference sequence). V was pared by 6 bases and J by 5 bases, with 7 bases of the junction left unmatched. The CDR3 is 15 residues long. The CDR3 coding sequence is TGTGCCAGCAGTTCGACTAGCGGGACCGGAGATACGCAGTATTTT. The encoded protein is CASSSTSGTGDTQYF.

This clonotype was picked up a small number of times. The chain is built from TRBV7-2 and TRBJ2-3; 9 nucleotides line up with TRBD2. Looked up from germline, CDR1 is SGHTA and CDR2 is FQGNSA. There are 15 residues in the CDR3. The J segment lost 6 bases and the V segment lost 1 base, leaving 5 bases of the junction unmatched. CDR3 residues: CASSLGRAGGDTQYF. The CDR3 coding sequence is TGTGCCAGCAGCTTAGGCCGAGCGGGGGGTGATACGCAGTATTTT.

The chain links TRBV3-1 to TRBJ2-3, with a weak D call TRBD2 (6 bases). This CDR3 has 15 amino acids. The germline gives CDR1 LGHDT, CDR2 YNNKEL (reference sequence). Trimming removed 1 base from V and 0 bases from J, with 8 bases in between. The CDR3 DNA sequence: TGTGCCAGCAGCCAAGCCGGGGGAAGCACAGATACGCAGTATTTT. Its protein is CASSQAGGSTDTQYF.

This clonotype was seen a handful of times. The chain uses TRBV27 and TRBJ1-1, with D possibly matching TRBD1 (5 bases). Trimming cost V 3 bases and J 5 bases, with 13 bases left between them. Germline CDR1 MNHEY, CDR2 SMNVEV (reference sequence). The length of the CDR3 is 14 residues. CDR3 sequence (DNA): TGTGCCAGCAGTTTCCACCGGGACGTAACTGAAGCTTTCTTT. Its protein product is CASSFHRDVTEAFF.

This clonotype turned up a few times. The rearrangement links TRBV7-6 to TRBJ2-3; no firm D call. Germline CDR1 SGHVS, CDR2 FNYEAQ. The V gene lost 5 bases and the J gene lost 6 bases, with 12 bases spanning the gap. The CDR3 is made up of 13 amino acids. The CDR3 sequence is CASSPASSDTQYF. The CDR3 nucleotides are TGTGCCAGCAGCCCCGCTTCTTCGGATACGCAGTATTTT. Looking up the rest from reference TRBV7-6 and TRBJ2-3 gives the full variable domain: GAGVSQSPRYKVTKRGQDVALRCDPISGHVSLYWYRQALGQGPEFLTYFNYEAQQDKSGLPNDRFSAERPEGSISTLTIQRTEQRDSAMYRCASSPASSDTQYFGPGTRLTVL.